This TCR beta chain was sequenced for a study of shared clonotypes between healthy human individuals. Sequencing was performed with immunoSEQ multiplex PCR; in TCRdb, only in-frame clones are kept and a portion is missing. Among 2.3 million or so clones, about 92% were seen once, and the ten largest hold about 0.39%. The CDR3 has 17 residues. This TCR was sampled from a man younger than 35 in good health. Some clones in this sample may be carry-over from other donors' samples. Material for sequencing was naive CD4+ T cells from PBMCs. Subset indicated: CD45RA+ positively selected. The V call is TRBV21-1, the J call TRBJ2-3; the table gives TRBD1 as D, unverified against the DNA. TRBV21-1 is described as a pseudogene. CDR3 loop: CASSPNVIGQGEDTQYF. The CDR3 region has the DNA TGTGCCAGCAGCCCCAACGTGATTGGGCAGGGGGAAGATACGCAGTATTTT.